This passage covers 23 T cell receptor beta chains from one sample sequenced in a study of CD8 T cells in ankylosing spondylitis listed by TCRdb under 2017. Libraries were made using 5' RACE. Sequencing took place on an Illumina HiSeq 2500. Through fastp at Q25 and MiXCR, TCRdb rebuilt clones from the public reads, retaining in-frame beta chains. Under each unique CDR3 protein, matching rows form one entry showing the most common genes and DNA. Recorded for this sample are around 140,000 distinct CDR3 sequences; 9.5% to 12% of them occurred a single time. The top ten constitute about 4% of the sample. The specimen was blood, either unsorted or a sorted T cell fraction (not recorded which). The receptor source for this set is a female donor with ankylosing spondylitis or in good health (not recorded which).

This clonotype was counted ten times or more. The rearrangement joins TRBV24-1 to TRBJ2-3, with D possibly matching TRBD1 (6 bases). The CDR3 consists of 17 residues. Germline CDR1 KGHDR, CDR2 SFDVKD. V gave up 2 bases and J gave up 4 bases, with 18 bases separating them. CDR3 loop: CATSDSGQPKAADTQYF. The CDR3 region has the DNA TGTGCCACCAGTGATTCCGGACAGCCCAAAGCGGCAGATACGCAGTATTTT.

The chain recombines TRBV19 with TRBJ1-2; D gene uncertain. From germline, CDR1 is LNHDA and CDR2 SQIVND (reference sequence). Trimming took 10 bases from V and 2 from J, leaving 14 bases between them. The CDR3 totals 13 residues. The chain's CDR3 is CATAPGLNYGYTF. As DNA, the CDR3 is TGTGCCACTGCCCCCGGACTGAACTATGGCTACACCTTC.

This clonotype was seen at least ten times. The rearrangement uses TRBV20-1 and TRBJ1-5, with D possibly being TRBD1 (6 bases). There are 14 residues in the CDR3. The V gene's germline CDR1 is DFQATT and CDR2 SNEGSKA (reference sequence). Trimming removed 3 bases from V and 3 bases from J, with 12 bases in between. The CDR3 nucleotides read TGCAGTGCTAGGATGACAGGTAACAATCAGCCCCAGCATTTT. Translating gives CSARMTGNNQPQHF.

This clonotype showed up just a few times. The rearrangement links TRBV20-1 to TRBJ1-6; unclear D gene. CDR1 is DFQATT and CDR2 is SNEGSKA in the germline V gene (reference sequence). The V gene lost 3 bases and the J gene lost 8 bases, with 11 bases spanning the gap. The CDR3 spans 13 residues. Here the CDR3 DNA reads TGCAGTGCTAGGTCCGGGAAGGATTCACCCCTCCACTTT. Translation gives CSARSGKDSPLHF.

The table lists this clonotype with many counts. This sequence joins TRBV5-1 and TRBJ2-1; tentatively, D is TRBD1 (6 bases). The V and J ends lost 4 bases and 0 bases respectively, with 8 bases between them. The germline gives CDR1 SGHRS, CDR2 YFSETQ. The CDR3 runs to 14 residues. CDR3 sequence (DNA): TGCGCCAGCAGCCGAGGGGGCTCCTACAATGAGCAGTTCTTC. Protein sequence: CASSRGGSYNEQFF.

This clonotype has more than one count but fewer than ten. The chain is built from TRBV20-1 and TRBJ2-3; D is undetermined. The CDR3 length is 11 residues. The germline CDR1 and CDR2 sequences are DFQATT and SNEGSKA (reference sequence). V lost 6 bases and J 2 bases, leaving 6 bases between the germline ends. Here the CDR3 reads CSAYPTDTQYF. Written as DNA, the CDR3 is TGCAGTGCCTACCCCACAGATACGCAGTATTTT.

About this clonotype itself: One end of the junction fails to match germline, which may point to a read error. The V gene is TRBV15, the J gene TRBJ1-5; D is unresolved. From germline, CDR1 is LNHNV and CDR2 YYDKDF (reference sequence). This CDR3 comprises 15 residues. Here the CDR3 DNA reads TGTGCCACCAGCGCGTCGGGCCATAGCAATCAGCCCCAACATTTT. This gives the protein CATSASGHSNQPQHF.

This clonotype was seen many times. This chain links TRBV30 with TRBJ2-3, with D unclear. This CDR3 region has 11 residues. Deletions cut 4 bases from V and 2 bases from J, with 4 bases between. Germline values: CDR1 GTSNPN, CDR2 SVGIG (reference sequence). CDR3 region: CAWTTTDTQYF. The CDR3 bases are TGTGCCTGGACGACCACAGATACGCAGTATTTT.

This clonotype was detected ten times or more. The V and J genes are TRBV5-1 and TRBJ2-7; 8 nucleotides line up with TRBD2. V was pared by 0 bases and J by 3 bases, with 5 bases of the junction left unmatched. The CDR3 runs to 15 residues. The germline gives CDR1 SGHRS, CDR2 YFSETQ. The CDR3 bases are TGCGCCAGCAGCTTGGGGAGCGGGAGTGGCTACGAGCAGTACTTC. It translates to CASSLGSGSGYEQYF.

In this sample, this clonotype turned up many times. V and J are TRBV12-3 or TRBV12-4 and TRBJ2-3; D is ambiguous. There are 12 residues in the CDR3. The V end was cut by 3 bases, the J end by 6 bases, with 7 bases between. The CDR3 sequence is CASSFQLDTQYF. The CDR3 DNA follows: TGTGCCAGCAGTTTTCAACTGGATACGCAGTATTTT.

In this sample, this clonotype turned up many times. This chain links TRBV28 with TRBJ2-7; 9 positions agree with TRBD1. After removal of 4 bases from V and 3 bases from J, the junction contained 7 bases not matched to a gene. Germline CDR1 MDHEN, CDR2 SYDVKM. CDR3 length equals 15 residues. In nucleotides, the CDR3 is TGTGCCAGCAGTTATACCGGGACAGGGTTCTACGAGCAGTACTTC. It translates to CASSYTGTGFYEQYF.

This clonotype has ten or more counts. The chain couples TRBV5-8 to TRBJ1-2; possible D gene TRBD1, 6 bases. V was pared by 3 bases and J by 8 bases, with 8 bases between. The CDR3 covers 11 residues. Looked up from germline, CDR1 is SGHTS and CDR2 is YDEGEE. The CDR3, as DNA: TGTGCCAGCAGCTGGACAGAAGGCTACACCTTC. Its protein is CASSWTEGYTF.

This clonotype has ten or more counts. The V gene is TRBV6-2 or TRBV6-3, the J gene TRBJ1-5; 7 positions agree with TRBD1. In germline, CDR1 is MNHEY, CDR2 SVGEGT. V lost 10 bases to trimming and J lost 6 bases; unmatched junction nucleotides: 9. The CDR3 contains 13 residues. The CDR3 DNA follows: TGTGCCATCCAGAGACAGGGTGGTCAGCCCCAGCATTTT. This gives the protein CAIQRQGGQPQHF.

This clonotype was counted at least ten times. The rearrangement joins TRBV12-3 or TRBV12-4 to TRBJ2-3; 12 bases are shared with TRBD2. This CDR3 spans 16 amino acids. J gave up 4 bases and V 4 bases, and 6 bases lay outside the gene matches. CDR3 bases: TGTGCCAGCAGTTCTAAACTAGCGGGGGGCCCAGATACGCAGTATTTT. This translates into CASSSKLAGGPDTQYF.

This clonotype was detected ten times or more. This chain connects TRBV7-9 to TRBJ2-3; no reliable D call. The CDR3 consists of 16 residues. V dropped 1 base and J dropped 8 bases, with 19 bases sitting between them. CDR1 is SEHNR and CDR2 is FQNEAQ in the germline V gene (reference sequence). CDR3 region: CASSLGLGDPRSTQYF. In nucleotides, the CDR3 is TGTGCCAGCAGCTTAGGGCTTGGAGACCCTCGTTCTACGCAGTATTTT.

This clonotype was counted ten times or more. CDR3 nucleotides: TGCAGTGCCCCGGGACAGGGGGAGACTAACTATGGCTACACCTTC. Its translation: CSAPGQGETNYGYTF. The chain couples TRBV20-1 to TRBJ1-2; TRBD1 agrees at 11 bases. Germline lookup yields CDR1 DFQATT and CDR2 SNEGSKA (reference sequence). CDR3 length: 15 residues. V was pared by 6 bases and J by 0 bases, with 6 bases of the junction left unmatched.

This clonotype was observed many times. V and J are TRBV6-5 and TRBJ2-2, with TRBD2 matching 12 bases. The CDR3 covers 18 residues. The V segment lost 4 bases and the J segment 4 bases; nucleotides outside the gene matches: 10. In germline, CDR1 is MNHEY, CDR2 SVGAGI. CDR3: CASSSPSGRALGTGELFF. In nucleotides, the CDR3 is TGTGCCAGCAGTTCCCCTAGCGGGAGGGCTTTGGGCACCGGGGAGCTGTTTTTT.

By sample fraction, this clonotype is medium-sized. The V gene is TRBV20-1, the J gene TRBJ1-1; D gene uncertain. Germline CDR1 DFQATT, CDR2 SNEGSKA (reference sequence). The CDR3 has 15 amino acids. The V and J ends lost 0 bases and 1 base respectively, with 12 bases between them. The CDR3 DNA follows: TGCAGTGCTAGAGACCCCTTGAGACAGAACACTGAAGCTTTCTTT. It is translated as CSARDPLRQNTEAFF.

The chain carries TRBV18 and TRBJ2-2; D gene uncertain. Trimming pared 1 base from V and 6 bases from J, leaving 12 bases between. The CDR3 consists of 15 residues. CDR1 and CDR2 (germline): KGHSH, LQKENI. CDR3 in amino acids: CASSPLSIRAGELFF. The DNA for the CDR3 is TGTGCCAGCTCACCACTAAGTATCCGGGCCGGGGAGCTGTTTTTT.

This clonotype was detected many times. The gene calls are TRBV4-1 and TRBJ2-5; D is unresolved. The germline CDR1 and CDR2 sequences are MGHRA and YSYEKL. CDR3 size: 12 residues. V shed 4 bases and J shed 0 bases, with 3 bases lying between them. The CDR3 region is CASSRNQETQYF. The CDR3, as DNA: TGCGCCAGCAGCCGTAACCAAGAGACCCAGTACTTC.

Ten or more counts support this clonotype. J is TRBJ2-2 and V is TRBV27; D unclear. The CDR3 loop spans 15 amino acids. The V end lost 3 bases, the J end lost 0 bases, and 8 bases lay between the germline ends. Germline lookup yields CDR1 MNHEY and CDR2 SMNVEV (reference sequence). CDR3: CASSFSLANTGELFF. CDR3 sequence (DNA): TGTGCCAGCAGTTTCAGTTTAGCGAACACCGGGGAGCTGTTTTTT.

In this sample, this clonotype turned up many times. The chain joins TRBV3-2 to TRBJ2-5; the D call of TRBD2 is as the table states it, not checked on the DNA. TRBV3-2 is described as a pseudogene. This CDR3 spans 16 amino acids. The CDR3 is CASSRLSGRIQETQYF. As DNA, the CDR3 is TGTGCCAGCAGCCGCCTTAGCGGGAGGATACAAGAGACCCAGTACTTC.

Worth noting for this clonotype: This may be a read error, as it is one base from a much larger clone. The chain couples TRBV11-2 to TRBJ2-1; 11 bases are shared with TRBD2. V trimming: 3 bases; J trimming: 5 bases; junction bases outside the gene matches: 6. The CDR3 sequence is 16 residues long. Germline assignment: CDR1 SGHAT and CDR2 FQNNGV. The CDR3 nucleotides read TGTGCCAGCAGCTTGATTAGCGGGAGGGCCGACAATGAGCAGTTCTTC. Its protein product is CASSLISGRADNEQFF.